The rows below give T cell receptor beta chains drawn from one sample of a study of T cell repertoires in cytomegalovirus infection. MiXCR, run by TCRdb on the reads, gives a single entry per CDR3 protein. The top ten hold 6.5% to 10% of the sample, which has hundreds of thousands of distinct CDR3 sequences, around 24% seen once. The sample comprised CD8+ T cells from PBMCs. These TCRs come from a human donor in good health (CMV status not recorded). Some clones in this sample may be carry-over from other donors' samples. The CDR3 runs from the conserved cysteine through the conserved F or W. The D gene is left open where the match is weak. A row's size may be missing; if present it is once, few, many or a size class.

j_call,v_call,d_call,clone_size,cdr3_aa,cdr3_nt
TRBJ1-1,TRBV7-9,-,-,CASSSLEAFF,TGTGCCAGCAGCTCGCTTGAAGCTTTCTTT
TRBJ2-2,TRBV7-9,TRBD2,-,CASSSTASGNTGELFF,TGTGCCAGCAGCTCTACGGCTAGCGGGAACACCGGGGAGCTGTTTTTT
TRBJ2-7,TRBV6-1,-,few,CASSERTLSSYEQYF,TGTGCCAGCAGTGAAAGGACACTATCCTCCTACGAGCAGTACTTC
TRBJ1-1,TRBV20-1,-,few,CSAIRGGNTEAFF,TGCAGTGCTATTCGTGGAGGGAACACTGAAGCTTTCTTT
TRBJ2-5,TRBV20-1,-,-,CSARAPLRTEDQETQYF,TGCAGTGCTAGAGCGCCCTTACGGACAGAGGACCAAGAGACCCAGTACTTC
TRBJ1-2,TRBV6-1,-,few,CASSEVEIHGYTF,TGTGCCAGCAGTGAAGTGGAGATCCATGGCTACACCTTC
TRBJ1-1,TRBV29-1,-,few,CSVDTWDGTEAFF,TGCAGCGTTGATACTTGGGACGGAACTGAAGCTTTCTTT
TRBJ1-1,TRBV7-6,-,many,CASSFGRDTEAFF,TGTGCCAGCAGCTTCGGACGGGACACTGAAGCTTTCTTT
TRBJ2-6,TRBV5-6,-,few,CASSLPDSYSGANVLTF,TGTGCCAGCAGCCTGCCGGACAGCTACTCTGGGGCCAACGTCCTGACTTTC
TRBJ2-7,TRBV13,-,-,CASSQMRGGPHEQYF,TGTGCCAGCAGCCAGATGAGGGGGGGGCCCCACGAGCAGTACTTC
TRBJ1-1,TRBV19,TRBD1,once,CVSRRWTGGAFF,TGTGTCAGTAGACGATGGACAGGCGGAGCTTTCTTT
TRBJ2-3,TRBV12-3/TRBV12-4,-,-,CASTLPESTDTQYF,TGTGCCAGCACCCTTCCAGAGAGCACAGATACGCAGTATTTT
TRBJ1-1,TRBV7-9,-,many,CASFGGTNTEAFF,TGTGCCAGCTTCGGGGGGACCAACACTGAAGCTTTCTTT
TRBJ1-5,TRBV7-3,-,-,CASSLGGGKNQPQHF,TGTGCCAGCAGCTTAGGGGGGGGGAAAAATCAGCCCCAGCATTTT
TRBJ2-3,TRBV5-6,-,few,CASSSKGF,TGTGCCAGCAGCTCCAAGGGTTTT
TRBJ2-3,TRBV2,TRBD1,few,CARRDREWDTQYF,TGTGCTAGGAGGGACAGGGAGTGGGATACGCAGTATTTT
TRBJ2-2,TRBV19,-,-,CASSGGWGTDTGELFF,TGTGCCAGTAGTGGGGGTTGGGGAACGGACACCGGGGAGCTGTTTTTT
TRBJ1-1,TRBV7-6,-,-,CASSLVQRGTEAFF,TGTGCCAGCAGCTTAGTACAGCGAGGCACTGAAGCTTTCTTT
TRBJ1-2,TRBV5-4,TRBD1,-,CASSADRGPGYTF,TGTGCCAGCAGCGCGGACAGGGGCCCTGGCTACACCTTC
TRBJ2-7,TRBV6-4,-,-,CASYEQYF,TGTGCCAGCTACGAGCAGTACTTC
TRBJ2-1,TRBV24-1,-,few,CATSVGDGGYNEQFF,TGTGCCACCAGTGTGGGAGACGGGGGTTACAATGAGCAGTTCTTC
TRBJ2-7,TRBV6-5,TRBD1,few,CASSYSQGSGNEQYF,TGTGCCAGCAGTTACTCACAGGGGTCGGGAAACGAGCAGTACTTC
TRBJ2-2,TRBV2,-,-,CASLSRTNTGELFF,TGTGCCAGCTTAAGCAGAACGAACACCGGGGAGCTGTTTTTT
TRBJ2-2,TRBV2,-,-,CARIGLTGELFF,TGTGCCAGAATCGGCCTTACCGGGGAGCTGTTTTTT
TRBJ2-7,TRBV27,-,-,CASSPSRYEQYF,TGTGCCAGCAGTCCTTCCCGCTACGAGCAGTACTTC
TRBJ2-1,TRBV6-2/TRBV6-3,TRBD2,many,CASSFGLAGGYNEQFF,TGTGCCAGCAGCTTTGGACTAGCGGGGGGGTACAATGAGCAGTTCTTC
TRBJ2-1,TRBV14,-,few,CASSPPRQRSEQFF,TGTGCCAGCAGCCCTCCGAGACAGCGGTCCGAGCAGTTCTTC
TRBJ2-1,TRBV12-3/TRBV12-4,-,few,CASSLVSFGNEQFF,TGTGCCAGCAGTTTGGTCTCGTTCGGCAATGAGCAGTTCTTC
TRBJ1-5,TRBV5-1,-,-,CASSLNRDWSNQPQHF,TGCGCCAGCAGCCTTAACAGGGACTGGAGCAATCAGCCCCAGCATTTT
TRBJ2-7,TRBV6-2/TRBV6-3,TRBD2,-,CASSYSSGGAAEQYF,TGTGCCAGCAGTTACTCCTCCGGGGGGGCTGCCGAGCAGTACTTC
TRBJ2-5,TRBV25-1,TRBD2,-,CASSELAEYQETQYF,TGTGCCAGCAGTGAACTAGCGGAGTACCAAGAGACCCAGTACTTC
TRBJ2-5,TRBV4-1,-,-,CASSQDERGYQETQYF,TGCGCCAGCAGCCAAGATGAGAGGGGGTACCAAGAGACCCAGTACTTC
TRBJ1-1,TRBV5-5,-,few,CASSYVPNTEAFF,TGTGCCAGCAGTTACGTCCCGAACACTGAAGCTTTCTTT
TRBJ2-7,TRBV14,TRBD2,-,CASSPGGYYEQYF,TGTGCCAGCAGCCCCGGGGGGTATTACGAGCAGTACTTC
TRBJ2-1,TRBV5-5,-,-,CASSVRRTSTYNEQFF,TGTGCCAGCAGCGTCCGGAGGACCTCAACCTACAATGAGCAGTTCTTC
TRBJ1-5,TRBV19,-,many,CASSIVEEKWPQHF,TGTGCCAGTAGTATAGTTGAGGAGAAATGGCCCCAGCATTTT
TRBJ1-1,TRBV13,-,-,CASSHSGPGAFF,TGTGCCAGCAGCCACAGTGGACCCGGAGCTTTCTTT
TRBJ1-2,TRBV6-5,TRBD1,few,CASSYPGTGGNNYGYTF,TGTGCCAGCAGTTACCCCGGGACAGGGGGAAATAACTATGGCTACACCTTC
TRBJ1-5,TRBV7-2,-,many,CASSSQGRQNNQPQHF,TGTGCCAGCAGCTCCCAGGGGCGGCAGAACAATCAGCCCCAGCATTTT
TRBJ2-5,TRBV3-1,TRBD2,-,CASSQELLAAQETQYF,TGTGCCAGCAGCCAAGAGCTGCTAGCGGCTCAAGAGACCCAGTACTTC
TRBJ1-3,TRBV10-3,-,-,CAIKRFLGGSGNTIYF,TGTGCCATCAAAAGATTTCTAGGGGGCTCTGGAAACACCATATATTTT
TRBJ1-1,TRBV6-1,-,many,CASSAGRGWPEAFF,TGTGCCAGCAGTGCCGGACGGGGTTGGCCTGAAGCTTTCTTT
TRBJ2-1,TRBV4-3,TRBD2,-,CASSEERGPAVNNEQFF,TGCGCCAGCAGCGAAGAGCGGGGGCCCGCAGTAAACAATGAGCAGTTCTTC
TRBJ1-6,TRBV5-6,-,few,CASSLWAEPLHF,TGTGCCAGCAGCTTGTGGGCAGAACCCCTCCACTTT
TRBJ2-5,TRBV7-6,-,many,CASFGGGGETQYF,TGTGCCAGCTTTGGGGGGGGCGGAGAGACCCAGTACTTC
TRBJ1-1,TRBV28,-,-,CASSYGGLPDTEAFF,TGTGCCAGCAGTTACGGGGGGCTCCCGGACACTGAAGCTTTCTTT
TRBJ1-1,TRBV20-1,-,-,CSARDQGGDTEAFF,TGCAGTGCTAGAGATCAGGGAGGGGACACTGAAGCTTTCTTT
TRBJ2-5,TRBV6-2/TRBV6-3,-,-,CASSFLFDSSQETQYF,TGTGCCAGCAGTTTCCTCTTTGACAGCTCCCAAGAGACCCAGTACTTC
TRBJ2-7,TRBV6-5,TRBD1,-,CASSYQTDRATYEQYF,TGTGCCAGCAGTTACCAGACGGACAGGGCGACCTACGAGCAGTACTTC